The clone carrying this TCR beta chain was detected a few times. Antigen specificity is unknown. Germline-derived CDR1 and CDR2 are DFQATT and SNEGSKA (reference sequence). The CDR3 is 13 amino acids. V lost 3 bases to trimming and J lost 1 base, with 8 bases between them. This record belongs to a study of T-cell reconstitution after alpha-beta-depleted transplantation in children. Study-level findings and limits: It was surviving recipient T cells and thymic progenitors that gave some patients high TCRbeta diversity at day 60. After transplant, at about two months, alpha-beta T cells were reportedly derived from several hundred expanded graft clones. Newly generated T cells supplied most T-cell counts and diversity one year post-transplant.

The authors prepared the TCRbeta library with unique molecular identifiers. TCRdb itself ran the PCR reads through MiXCR, one entry per CDR3 protein. The sample lists approximately 490,000 distinct CDR3 sequences, roughly a tenth seen once, with just over 2% in the top ten. The input for sequencing was PBMCs, taken before TCRalphabeta/CD19-depleted stem cell transplant. This sequence originates from a child aged 2 to 10 with inherited bone marrow failure, due to receive a stem cell transplant. The gene calls are TRBV20-1 and TRBJ2-3, with a weak D call TRBD1 (5 bases). The CDR3 reads CSASRVRTDTQYF. CDR3 nucleotides: TGCAGTGCTAGCAGGGTACGCACAGATACGCAGTATTTT.